This T cell receptor (beta chain) appears in the sequencing data of a study of T-cell reconstitution after alpha-beta-depleted transplantation in children. Study observations and caveats: Surviving thymic progenitors and recipient T cells were the source of high TCRbeta diversity at day 60 in some patients. Newly generated T cells supplied most T-cell counts and diversity one year post-transplant.

This clonotype occurred a few times. Its specificity is not known. Unique molecular identifiers were built into the TCRbeta library. TCRdb called the PCR reads again in MiXCR, with one record for every CDR3 protein. The sample holds about 78,000 distinct CDR3 sequences; approximately 14% are singletons and the top ten take 25% to 30%. Trimming pared 0 bases from V and 0 bases from J, leaving 6 bases between. The germline V gene has CDR1 SEHNR and CDR2 FQNEAQ (reference sequence). The CDR3 loop spans 14 amino acids. This receptor was identified in a male patient under 10 years old who had a stem cell transplant for acute lymphoblastic leukemia, so the T cells may come from the graft donor. Sequenced here: PBMCs, mostly from graft donor cells, sampled 180 days after TCRalphabeta/CD19-depleted stem cell transplant. The chain has TRBV7-9 and TRBJ2-7; no reliable D call. In DNA, the CDR3 is TGTGCCAGCAGCTTAGCGGAACGCTCCTACGAGCAGTACTTC. Translation: CASSLAERSYEQYF. The variable domain in full, completed from reference TRBV7-9 and TRBJ2-7, reads DTGVSQNPRHKITKRGQNVTFRCDPISEHNRLYWYRQTLGQGPEFLTYFQNEAQLEKSRLLSDRFSAERPKGSFSTLEIQRTEQGDSAMYLCASSLAERSYEQYFGPGTRLTVT.